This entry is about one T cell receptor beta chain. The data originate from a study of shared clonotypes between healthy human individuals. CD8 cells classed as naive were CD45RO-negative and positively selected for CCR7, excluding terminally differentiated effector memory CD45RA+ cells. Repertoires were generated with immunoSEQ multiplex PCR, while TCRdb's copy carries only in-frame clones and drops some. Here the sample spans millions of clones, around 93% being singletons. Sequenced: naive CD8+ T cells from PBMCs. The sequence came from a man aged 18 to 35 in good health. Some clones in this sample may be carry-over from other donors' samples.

CDR3 in amino acids: CASSPKGVIEDQYF. CDR3 DNA sequence: TGTGCCAGCAGCCCAAAGGGCGTGATAGAGGACCAGTACTTC. V usage is TRBV7-8 and J usage is TRBJ2-5; D is unclear. The V end lost 5 bases, the J end lost 10 bases, and 20 bases lay between the germline ends. CDR3 size: 14 residues. Germline V gives CDR1 SGHVS, CDR2 FQNEAQ.